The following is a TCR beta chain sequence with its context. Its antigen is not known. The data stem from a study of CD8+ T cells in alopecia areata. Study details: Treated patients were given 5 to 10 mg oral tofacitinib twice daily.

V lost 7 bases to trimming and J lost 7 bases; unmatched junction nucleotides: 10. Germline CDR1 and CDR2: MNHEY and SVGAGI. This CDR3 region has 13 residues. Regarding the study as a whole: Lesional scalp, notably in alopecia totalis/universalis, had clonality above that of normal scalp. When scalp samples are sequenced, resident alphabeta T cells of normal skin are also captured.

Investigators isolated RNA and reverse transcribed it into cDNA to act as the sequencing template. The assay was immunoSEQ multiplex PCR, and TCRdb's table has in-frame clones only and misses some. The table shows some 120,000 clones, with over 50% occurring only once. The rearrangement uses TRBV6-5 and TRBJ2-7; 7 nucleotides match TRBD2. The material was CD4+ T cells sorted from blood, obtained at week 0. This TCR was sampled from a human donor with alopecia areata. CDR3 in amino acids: CASTSGFGREQYF. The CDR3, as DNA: TGTGCCAGCACGTCCGGGTTCGGGAGGGAGCAGTACTTC.